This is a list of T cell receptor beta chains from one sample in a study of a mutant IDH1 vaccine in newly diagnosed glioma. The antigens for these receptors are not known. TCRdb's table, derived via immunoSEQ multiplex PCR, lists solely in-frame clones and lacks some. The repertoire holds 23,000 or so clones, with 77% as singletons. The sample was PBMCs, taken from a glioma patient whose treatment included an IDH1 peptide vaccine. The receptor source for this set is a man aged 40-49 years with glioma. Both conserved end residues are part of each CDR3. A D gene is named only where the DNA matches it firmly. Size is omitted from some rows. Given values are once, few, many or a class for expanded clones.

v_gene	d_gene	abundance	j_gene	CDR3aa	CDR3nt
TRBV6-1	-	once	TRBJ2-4	CASSGLSEGDIQYF	TGTGCCAGCAGTGGTTTGTCAGAAGGGGACATTCAGTACTTC
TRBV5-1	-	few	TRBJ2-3	CASSPWGSGTSTDTQYF	TGCGCCAGCAGCCCTTGGGGATCGGGTACTAGCACAGATACGCAGTATTTT
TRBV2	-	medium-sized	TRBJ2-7	CASSLSSYEQYF	TGTGCCAGCAGTCTTAGCTCCTACGAGCAGTACTTC
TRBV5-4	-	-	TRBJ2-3	CASSLWDNQFGTQYF	TGTGCCAGCAGCTTGTGGGACAATCAATTTGGTACGCAGTATTTT
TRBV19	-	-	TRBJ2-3	CASSPRIAEADTQYF	TGTGCCAGTAGTCCGCGGATAGCGGAGGCAGATACGCAGTATTTT
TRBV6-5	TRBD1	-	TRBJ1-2	CASSAGQGAYGYTF	TGTGCCAGCAGCGCCGGACAGGGCGCCTATGGCTACACCTTC
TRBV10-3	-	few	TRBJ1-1	CAIKAGDHGTEAFF	TGTGCCATCAAGGCCGGCGACCATGGGACTGAAGCTTTCTTT
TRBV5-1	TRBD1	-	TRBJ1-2	CASSFRGQTPYGYTF	TGCGCCAGCAGCTTTAGGGGACAGACCCCCTATGGCTACACCTTC
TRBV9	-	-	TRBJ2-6	CASSGDPKSSGANVLTF	TGTGCCAGCAGCGGAGATCCGAAGAGCTCTGGGGCCAACGTCCTGACTTTC
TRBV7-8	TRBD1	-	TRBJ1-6	CASSPLGQGLRGTLHF	TGTGCCAGCAGCCCATTGGGACAGGGTCTTAGGGGAACCCTCCACTTT
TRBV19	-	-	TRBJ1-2	CASSRLQEMYGYTF	TGTGCCAGTAGTCGCCTGCAGGAGATGTATGGCTACACCTTC
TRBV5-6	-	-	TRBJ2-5	CASSLAAQETQYF	TGTGCCAGCAGCTTGGCCGCTCAAGAGACCCAGTACTTC
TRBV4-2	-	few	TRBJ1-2	CASSQGGWRGLDYGYTF	TGTGCCAGCAGCCAAGGAGGGTGGCGGGGACTAGACTATGGCTACACCTTC
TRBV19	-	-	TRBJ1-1	CASSMALHGSKGAFF	TGTGCCAGTAGTATGGCCCTGCATGGAAGTAAAGGGGCTTTCTTT
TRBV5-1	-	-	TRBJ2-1	CASSFNEGRKFF	TGCGCCAGCAGCTTTAACGAAGGGAGGAAGTTCTTC
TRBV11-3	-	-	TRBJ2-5	CASSLGQETQYF	TGTGCCAGCAGCTTGGGCCAAGAGACCCAGTACTTC
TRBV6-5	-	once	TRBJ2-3	CASSYGGSTDTQYF	TGTGCCAGCAGTTACGGCGGGAGCACAGATACGCAGTATTTT
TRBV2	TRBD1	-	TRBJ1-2	CASSATGFGYTF	TGTGCCAGCAGTGCGACAGGGTTTGGCTACACCTTC
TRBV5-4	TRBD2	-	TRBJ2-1	CASSLGGSSNYNEQFF	TGTGCCAGCAGCTTAGGCGGGAGCTCGAACTACAATGAGCAGTTCTTC
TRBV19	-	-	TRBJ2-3	CASSIGDNRGSDTQYF	TGTGCCAGTAGTATAGGGGACAACCGGGGCTCAGATACGCAGTATTTT
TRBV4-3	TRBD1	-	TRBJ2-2	CASSPIMTGDTGELFF	TGCGCCAGCAGCCCTATTATGACAGGGGACACCGGGGAGCTGTTTTTT
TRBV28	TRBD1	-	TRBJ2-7	CASRGEGTGRNEQYF	TGTGCCAGCAGGGGAGAGGGGACAGGGAGAAACGAGCAGTACTTC
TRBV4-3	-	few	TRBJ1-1	CASSQGTHSSGNPEAFF	TGCGCCAGCAGCCAAGGGACCCACAGTTCGGGGAATCCTGAAGCTTTCTTT
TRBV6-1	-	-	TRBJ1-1	CASSERKGLGAFF	TGTGCCAGCAGTGAAAGAAAGGGCCTTGGGGCTTTCTTT
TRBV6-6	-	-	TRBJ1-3	CASSRVDSGNTIYF	TGTGCCAGCAGCAGAGTAGACTCTGGAAACACCATATATTTT
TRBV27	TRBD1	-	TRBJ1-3	CASSRKPTGGGGNTIYF	TGTGCCAGCAGTCGTAAACCGACAGGGGGTGGAGGAAACACCATATATTTT
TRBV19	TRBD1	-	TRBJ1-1	CASRDRGATEAFF	TGTGCCAGTCGAGACAGGGGAGCCACTGAAGCTTTCTTT
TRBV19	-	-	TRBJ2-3	CASRGEADTQYF	TGTGCCAGTAGAGGGGAGGCAGATACGCAGTATTTT
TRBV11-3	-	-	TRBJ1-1	CASSHGRQGTEAFF	TGTGCCAGCAGCCATGGTCGTCAGGGCACTGAAGCTTTCTTT
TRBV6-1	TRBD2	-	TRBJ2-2	CASSALAGGSETGELFF	TGTGCCAGCAGTGCTCTAGCGGGAGGTTCGGAAACCGGGGAGCTGTTTTTT
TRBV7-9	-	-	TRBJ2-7	CASSLRALGGEQYF	TGTGCCAGCAGCTTGAGGGCTCTCGGGGGCGAGCAGTACTTC
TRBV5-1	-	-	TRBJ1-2	CASSLVTSNYGYTF	TGCGCCAGCAGCTTGGTGACATCTAACTATGGCTACACCTTC
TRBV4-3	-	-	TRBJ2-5	CASSRGVGRETQYF	TGCGCCAGCAGCCGCGGGGTGGGCCGAGAGACCCAGTACTTC
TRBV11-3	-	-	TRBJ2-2	CASSRTHPNPSGELFF	TGTGCCAGCAGCCGCACTCATCCAAACCCATCCGGGGAGCTGTTTTTT
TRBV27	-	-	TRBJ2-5	CASSLGGGYGETQYF	TGTGCCAGCAGTTTGGGAGGGGGCTATGGGGAGACCCAGTACTTC
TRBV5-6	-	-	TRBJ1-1	CASSLTGVNTEAFF	TGTGCCAGCAGCCTGACGGGCGTGAACACTGAAGCTTTCTTT
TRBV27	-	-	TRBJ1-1	CASSYRAATEAFF	TGTGCCAGCAGCTACAGGGCAGCCACTGAAGCTTTCTTT
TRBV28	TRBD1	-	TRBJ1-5	CASSLRDSYSNQPQHF	TGTGCCAGCAGTTTACGGGACAGTTATAGCAATCAGCCCCAGCATTTT
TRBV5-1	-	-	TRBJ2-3	CASSLAGTADTQYF	TGCGCCAGCAGCTTGGCCGGGACCGCGGATACGCAGTATTTT
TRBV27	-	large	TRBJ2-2	CASSSGGQAGELFF	TGTGCCAGCAGTTCCGGAGGGCAGGCCGGGGAGCTGTTTTTT
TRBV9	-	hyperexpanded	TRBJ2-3	CASSGHTDTQYF	TGTGCCAGCAGCGGACACACAGATACGCAGTATTTT
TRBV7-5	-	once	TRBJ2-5	CASASYGQTQETQYF	TGTGCCAGCGCTAGTTACGGACAGACCCAAGAGACCCAGTACTTC
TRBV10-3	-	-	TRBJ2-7	CAISADSPEQYF	TGTGCCATCAGTGCTGACAGCCCCGAGCAGTACTTC
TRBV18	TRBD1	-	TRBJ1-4	CASSPPSRGGEKLFF	TGTGCCAGCTCACCTCCAAGCAGGGGGGGTGAAAAACTGTTTTTT